Presented here are 15 T cell receptor beta chains from one specimen sequenced in a study of cytomegalovirus exposure and HLA in healthy donors. PCR employed 60 Vbeta and 13 Jbeta primers. Some clones are missing from TCRdb's copy, which holds only in-frame ones; the method was immunoSEQ multiplex PCR. Altogether more than 140,000 clones are present, roughly four fifths being singletons, with the ten largest covering about 3.4%. Sequenced input: PBMCs. All receptors come from a man aged 18 to 30 in good health and CMV-seropositive.

This rearrangement joins TRBV11-2 to TRBJ2-7, with 9 bases that match TRBD1. The CDR3 runs 15 residues. V trimming: 2 bases; J trimming: 3 bases; junction bases outside the gene matches: 5. From germline, CDR1 is SGHAT and CDR2 FQNNGV. The CDR3 loop reads CASSLIRTGDYEQYF. The CDR3 nucleotides are TGTGCCAGCAGCTTAATTAGGACAGGGGACTACGAGCAGTACTTC.

CDR3 residues: CASSSSGRADTQYF. The CDR3 bases are TGTGCCAGCAGCTCTAGCGGGAGGGCAGATACGCAGTATTTT. The rearrangement links TRBV5-4 to TRBJ2-3; 12 bases are a match to TRBD2. Germline loops: CDR1 SGHNT, CDR2 YYREEE (reference sequence). This CDR3 has 14 residues. V trimming: 3 bases; J trimming: 4 bases; junction bases outside the gene matches: 0.

The genes are TRBV27 and TRBJ2-7; maybe TRBD1 (5 bases). V lost 6 bases and J 4 bases, leaving 13 bases between the germline ends. Germline V gene sequence: CDR1 MNHEY, CDR2 SMNVEV (reference sequence). This CDR3 has 13 residues. The CDR3 loop is CASRMNSGYEQYF. The CDR3 nucleotides are TGTGCCAGCAGGATGAATTCAGGGTACGAGCAGTACTTC.

The chain uses TRBV27 and TRBJ2-2, with a tentative D call TRBD2 (7 bases). Per the germline V gene, CDR1 is MNHEY and CDR2 is SMNVEV (reference sequence). The V end was cut by 7 bases, the J end by 6 bases, with 24 bases between. This CDR3 contains 17 residues. CDR3 sequence reads: CASTRPGGGRAPGELFF. In nucleotides, the CDR3 is TGTGCCAGCACCCGCCCTGGAGGGGGGAGGGCCCCCGGGGAGCTGTTTTTT.

The chain links TRBV12-5 to TRBJ1-1; D is unclear. Trimming took off 7 bases at V and 6 bases at J, with 18 bases between the two ends. Looked up from germline, CDR1 is LGHNT and CDR2 is FRNRAP. The CDR3 runs 14 residues. CDR3 nucleotides: TGTGCTAGTGCCCTAACGGGGAGAACATCTGAAGCTTTCTTT. Translation gives CASALTGRTSEAFF.

This clone was picked up a small number of times. V and J are TRBV5-1 and TRBJ2-1; a weak D match, TRBD2 (5 bases). Trimming removed 1 base at V and 7 bases at J, with 6 bases between. This CDR3 is 12 amino acids long. Germline V gene data show CDR1 as SGHRS and CDR2 as YFSETQ. The CDR3 sequence is CASSLPGNEQFF. The CDR3 DNA reads TGCGCCAGCAGCTTGCCGGGGAATGAGCAGTTCTTC. The variable domain in full, with the rest retrieved from reference TRBV5-1 and TRBJ2-1, is KAGVTQTPRYLIKTRGQQVTLSCSPISGHRSVSWYQQTPGQGLQFLFEYFSETQRNKGNFPGRFSGRQFSNSRSEMNVSTLELGDSALYLCASSLPGNEQFFGPGTRLTVL.

V is TRBV28 and J is TRBJ2-1; 9 positions match TRBD1. The junction had 8 bases not matched to a gene; V was cut back by 3 bases and J by 8 bases. The CDR3 runs to 15 residues. Germline V gene lookup returns CDR1 MDHEN and CDR2 SYDVKM. In DNA form, the CDR3 reads TGTGCCAGCAGTTTCACGGGACAGGGTATGTATGAGCAGTTCTTC. The encoded protein is CASSFTGQGMYEQFF.

Only one count was recorded for this clone. The V call is TRBV7-9, the J call TRBJ2-7; TRBD2 aligns across 11 bases. The V gene end was trimmed by 5 bases and the J gene end by 0 bases; junction bases not matched to a gene: 12. This CDR3 has 18 residues. The germline V gene has CDR1 SEHNR and CDR2 FQNEAQ (reference sequence). The CDR3 loop is CASSPPLAGGASSYEQYF. The CDR3 bases are TGTGCCAGCAGCCCTCCCCTAGCGGGAGGCGCGAGCTCCTACGAGCAGTACTTC.

The chain is built from TRBV28 and TRBJ1-5; maybe TRBD1 (5 bases). Between the trimmed V and J ends, which lost 0 bases and 6 bases, there was a span of 18 bases. Germline V CDR1 and CDR2: MDHEN, SYDVKM. The CDR3 is made up of 17 amino acids. CDR3 in DNA: TGTGCCAGCAGTTTATGGGGTGGCGGGGGTGTGGGTCAGCCCCAGCATTTT. This encodes CASSLWGGGGVGQPQHF.

This clone was found once. This chain uses TRBV27 with TRBJ2-7, with a possible D match to TRBD2 (6 bases). Germline-derived CDR1 and CDR2 are MNHEY and SMNVEV (reference sequence). The CDR3 totals 14 residues. Trimming cost V 3 bases and J 2 bases, with 11 bases left between them. The CDR3 DNA reads TGTGCCAGCAGTTTGGGGGGTGCTACCTACGAGCAGTACTTC. Its translation is CASSLGGATYEQYF.

This clone was counted a single time. The V and J genes are TRBV11-2 and TRBJ2-2; 8 nucleotides align to TRBD2. CDR1 is SGHAT, CDR2 FQNNGV, per germline. CDR3 length equals 19 residues. V lost 3 bases, J lost 3 bases, and 15 bases stayed unmatched. CDR3 sequence: CASSLSIGTSLSYTGELFF. CDR3 coding DNA: TGTGCCAGCAGCTTGAGTATTGGGACTAGTCTTTCTTACACCGGGGAGCTGTTTTTT.

This chain uses TRBV6-5 with TRBJ2-1; D may be TRBD2 (6 bases). The CDR3 loop spans 16 amino acids. V was trimmed by 0 bases and J by 2 bases, leaving 11 bases between them. The germline V gene has CDR1 MNHEY and CDR2 SVGAGI. The CDR3 protein is CASSYSRREAYNEQFF. CDR3 sequence (DNA): TGTGCCAGCAGTTACTCCCGGCGGGAAGCCTACAATGAGCAGTTCTTC.

V gene TRBV28 combines with J gene TRBJ1-5; D unclear. Germline V gene sequence: CDR1 MDHEN, CDR2 SYDVKM. Trimming removed 6 bases from V and 0 bases from J, with 6 bases in between. This CDR3 region has 13 residues. Written as DNA, the CDR3 is TGTGCCAGCAGACAGTATAGCAATCAGCCCCAGCATTTT. It yields the protein CASRQYSNQPQHF.

V and J are TRBV5-1 and TRBJ2-2; possibly TRBD2 for D (5 bases). V lost 5 bases and J 4 bases, leaving 12 bases between the germline ends. The CDR3 is 14 amino acids. The V gene's germline CDR1 is SGHRS and CDR2 YFSETQ. The CDR3 here is CASRLDFGTGELFF. The CDR3 nucleotides read TGCGCCAGCAGACTGGACTTCGGCACCGGGGAGCTGTTTTTT.

A single count supports this clone. The rearrangement joins TRBV9 to TRBJ2-5, with 12 positions matching TRBD2. CDR3 length: 18 amino acids. CDR1 and CDR2 from the germline V gene are SGDLS and YYNGEE. V shed 4 bases, J shed 2 bases, and the junction held 12 bases outside the gene matches. The CDR3 sequence: CASSQTSGRARVQETQYF. Here the CDR3 DNA reads TGTGCCAGCAGCCAGACTAGCGGGAGAGCCAGAGTACAAGAGACCCAGTACTTC. The whole variable domain, filled in from reference TRBV9 and TRBJ2-5, reads DSGVTQTPKHLITATGQRVTLRCSPRSGDLSVYWYQQSLDQGLQFLIQYYNGEERAKGNILERFSAQQFPDLHSELNLSSLELGDSALYFCASSQTSGRARVQETQYFGPGTRLLVL.